The text below deals with one T cell receptor (beta chain). These data come from a study of T cells after somatic rescue of genetic block. Some clones are missing from TCRdb's copy, which holds only in-frame ones; the method was immunoSEQ multiplex PCR. Here the sample spans roughly 70,000 clones, approximately 90% being singletons. CDR1 and CDR2 from the germline V gene are SGHNT and YYREEE (reference sequence). The CDR3 contains 14 residues. Trimming left V 4 bases short and J 0 bases short, with 8 bases between. This sequence joins TRBV5-4 and TRBJ1-3; perhaps TRBD1 as D (5 bases). The clonotype originates from a man in his forties. The sequenced sample was peripheral blood mononuclear cells (PBMCs). The CDR3 loop reads CASSTDSSGNTIYF. The DNA for the CDR3 is TGTGCCAGCAGCACCGACAGCTCTGGAAACACCATATATTTT.